This entry features one TCR beta chain sequence. This entry belongs to a study of cytomegalovirus exposure and HLA in healthy donors. Repertoires were generated with immunoSEQ multiplex PCR, while TCRdb's copy carries only in-frame clones and drops some. This sample carries about 250,000 clones, about 90% of them seen once, and the ten largest clones take around 11%. This TCR came from a man aged 18 to 30 in good health and CMV-seropositive. Source material: PBMCs.

This CDR3 is CASSLSDRAYEQYF. The CDR3 DNA reads TGTGCCAGCAGCCTGAGCGACAGGGCCTACGAGCAGTACTTC. The chain couples TRBV28 to TRBJ2-7; 7 nucleotides align to TRBD1. Trimming cost V 6 bases and J 2 bases; bases outside gene matches: 7. This CDR3 spans 14 amino acids. Germline CDR1 and CDR2: MDHEN and SYDVKM.